This T cell receptor beta chain was sequenced during a study of T cell responses to AZD1222 COVID-19 vaccine. This table comes from immunoSEQ multiplex PCR, and its TCRdb copy is limited to in-frame clones, with some not included. The sample has fewer than 200,000 clones; over 80% are singletons. Germline CDR1 is LNHDA and CDR2 is SQIVND (reference sequence). Losses at the gene ends were 3 bases for V and 1 base for J; bases not matched to a gene: 8. This CDR3 has 16 residues. The chain combines TRBV19 with TRBJ2-7; 8 nucleotides match TRBD1. Sample: peripheral blood, taken on day 0 of AZD1222 vaccination. This TCR was sampled from an adult in good health. CDR3 residues: CASSILPGTGSYEQYF. The CDR3 DNA follows: TGTGCCAGTAGTATCCTCCCCGGGACAGGTTCCTACGAGCAGTACTTC.